The rows below give T cell receptor beta chains drawn from one sample of a study of T-cell memory formation after mild COVID-19. Each CDR3 protein is one row after TCRdb ran MiXCR on the 5' RACE reads. The table lists more than 400,000 distinct CDR3 sequences, around a sixth of them singletons. The material sequenced was PBMCs or a T cell subset sorted from them (not recorded which). The source of these receptors is an adult woman who had mild COVID-19 (a few samples of this study predate the infection). Cell type and time point are not known. Both conserved end residues are part of each CDR3. Fields, in order: J gene, D gene, V gene, CDR3 length, clone size, CDR3 protein, CDR3 DNA. A D gene is named only where the DNA matches it firmly. Clone size is given for some rows only: seen once, a few or many times, or a class if the clone is expanded.

TRBJ2-7	NA	TRBV7-9	13	few	CASSPLDDGEQYF	TGTGCCAGCAGCCCCCTCGATGATGGCGAGCAGTACTTC
TRBJ2-1	TRBD2	TRBV7-2	17	few	CASSLATGRAGGIEQFF	TGTGCCAGCAGCTTAGCCACAGGGAGGGCGGGAGGAATTGAGCAGTTCTTC
TRBJ2-2	NA	TRBV24-1	12	few	CATSELPGELFF	TGTGCCACCAGTGAGCTGCCCGGGGAGCTGTTTTTT
TRBJ2-4	TRBD1	TRBV4-3	18	few	CASSQDTDRVLRGNIQYF	TGCGCCAGCAGCCAAGATACCGACAGGGTTCTCCGGGGAAACATTCAGTACTTC
TRBJ2-3	TRBD2	TRBV5-1	16	NA	CASSLDSGRGTDTQYF	TGCGCCAGCAGCTTGGATAGCGGGAGGGGGACAGATACGCAGTATTTT
TRBJ1-5	TRBD1	TRBV12-3/TRBV12-4	15	many	CASSRQGAREQPQHF	TGTGCCAGCAGCAGACAGGGGGCGCGGGAACAGCCCCAGCATTTT
TRBJ2-7	NA	TRBV20-1	13	few	CSGVLAGSYEQYF	TGCAGTGGTGTCTTGGCAGGGTCCTACGAGCAGTACTTC
TRBJ2-7	NA	TRBV15	15	few	CATSSGDKLTYEQYF	TGTGCCACCAGCAGTGGGGACAAGCTAACCTACGAGCAGTACTTC
TRBJ2-1	TRBD1	TRBV5-1	15	NA	CASSPLRDRSNEQFF	TGCGCCAGCAGCCCCCTCCGGGACAGGTCTAATGAGCAGTTCTTC
TRBJ2-3	TRBD2	TRBV6-6	15	NA	CASSYPSGGTDTQYF	TGTGCCAGCAGTTACCCTAGCGGGGGTACAGATACGCAGTATTTT
TRBJ2-1	NA	TRBV7-7	14	NA	CASSRREGGNEQFF	TGTGCTAGCAGCCGCAGGGAAGGTGGGAATGAGCAGTTCTTC
TRBJ2-1	TRBD2	TRBV3-1	16	NA	CASSSGSGGTYNEQFF	TGTGCCAGCAGCTCAGGTAGCGGGGGGACTTACAATGAGCAGTTCTTC
TRBJ2-7	NA	TRBV6-2/TRBV6-3	14	many	CASSVLAEIYEQYF	TGTGCCAGCAGCGTTTTAGCAGAGATCTACGAGCAGTACTTC
TRBJ2-1	NA	TRBV5-1	15	few	CASSPEGAAYNEQFF	TGCGCCAGCAGCCCGGAGGGGGCGGCCTACAATGAGCAGTTCTTC
TRBJ2-7	TRBD1	TRBV7-2	17	few	CASSRSATGTGAYEQYF	TGTGCCAGCAGCCGCTCTGCTACCGGGACAGGGGCCTACGAGCAGTACTTC
TRBJ2-2	TRBD1	TRBV7-9	17	many	CASSSTGGSWESGELFF	TGTGCCAGCAGCTCGACAGGGGGATCTTGGGAGTCCGGGGAGCTGTTTTTT
TRBJ2-5	NA	TRBV7-8	15	many	CASSLPQVAGETQYF	TGTGCCAGCAGCTTACCCCAGGTGGCGGGAGAGACCCAGTACTTC
TRBJ1-1	NA	TRBV5-4	15	NA	CASSFTGLMNTEAFF	TGTGCCAGCAGCTTTACGGGCCTCATGAACACTGAAGCTTTCTTT
TRBJ1-2	NA	TRBV12-3/TRBV12-4	12	NA	CASSSSLYGYTF	TGTGCCAGCAGTTCTTCACTCTATGGCTACACCTTC
TRBJ2-3	NA	TRBV5-1	16	few	CASSPGLVGVTDTQYF	TGCGCCAGCAGCCCAGGACTGGTGGGGGTCACAGATACGCAGTATTTT
TRBJ1-2	TRBD1	TRBV9	14	NA	CASRGGTGGYGYTF	TGTGCCAGTCGGGGAGGGACAGGGGGCTATGGCTACACCTTC
TRBJ1-1	TRBD1	TRBV20-1	15	NA	CSARGQGNRNTEAFF	TGCAGTGCCCGGGGACAGGGTAACCGCAACACTGAAGCTTTCTTT
TRBJ2-3	TRBD2	TRBV18	17	medium-sized	CASSPARRAGESDTQYF	TGTGCCAGCTCACCAGCTCGAAGAGCGGGAGAATCAGATACGCAGTATTTT
TRBJ2-5	NA	TRBV11-2	17	NA	CASSSIEGSRAGKTQYF	TGTGCCAGCAGCTCAATAGAAGGTTCCAGGGCGGGAAAGACCCAGTACTTC
TRBJ1-1	NA	TRBV9	14	many	CASSGDGWNTEAFF	TGTGCCAGCAGCGGGGACGGATGGAACACTGAAGCTTTCTTT
TRBJ2-7	NA	TRBV3-1	17	NA	CASSHGSWGAGEYEQYF	TGTGCCAGCAGCCACGGATCCTGGGGGGCGGGAGAGTACGAGCAGTACTTC
TRBJ2-1	TRBD1	TRBV11-3	18	NA	CASSLRERQGREYNEQFF	TGTGCCAGCAGCTTACGGGAAAGACAGGGGCGAGAGTACAATGAGCAGTTCTTC
TRBJ2-1	NA	TRBV7-3	15	NA	CASSPRGGLYNEQFF	TGTGCCAGCAGCCCTCGCGGGGGCCTTTACAATGAGCAGTTCTTC
TRBJ2-3	NA	TRBV7-9	15	NA	CASRATGSYTDTQYF	TGTGCCAGCAGAGCCACCGGGAGTTACACAGATACGCAGTATTTT
TRBJ1-1	TRBD1	TRBV6-2/TRBV6-3	15	NA	CASSYSPGQGTEAFF	TGTGCCAGCAGTTACTCCCCGGGACAGGGGACTGAAGCTTTCTTT
TRBJ2-1	NA	TRBV20-1	14	NA	CSARDPPPGNEQFF	TGCAGTGCTAGAGATCCTCCCCCAGGCAATGAGCAGTTCTTC
TRBJ1-5	NA	TRBV7-2	15	few	CASSITRDPNQPQHF	TGTGCCAGCAGCATAACCCGGGATCCCAATCAGCCCCAGCATTTT
TRBJ2-1	TRBD1	TRBV14	14	few	CASSHRDRHNEQFF	TGTGCCAGCAGTCACCGGGACAGACACAATGAGCAGTTCTTC
TRBJ2-1	NA	TRBV18	15	NA	CASSPAKGVYNEQLF	TGTGCCAGCTCACCAGCAAAGGGAGTCTACAATGAGCAGTTATTC
TRBJ1-1	NA	TRBV20-1	18	NA	CSARVLRQSLMGNTEAFF	TGCAGTGCTAGAGTCCTTCGACAGAGCCTGATGGGGAACACTGAAGCTTTCTTT
TRBJ1-6	NA	TRBV6-6	14	NA	CASKASSYNSPLHF	TGTGCCAGCAAGGCGAGCTCCTATAATTCACCCCTCCACTTT
TRBJ2-6	NA	TRBV4-1	19	few	CASSQVIIRKGSGANVLTF	TGCGCCAGCAGCCAAGTTATTATTCGGAAGGGCTCTGGGGCCAACGTCCTGACTTTC
TRBJ1-2	NA	TRBV12-3/TRBV12-4	13	NA	CASSLGTIIGYTF	TGTGCCAGCAGTTTAGGTACAATAATTGGCTACACCTTC
TRBJ1-2	NA	TRBV7-2	12	few	CASSLALQSYTF	TGTGCCAGCAGCTTAGCGCTACAGTCCTACACCTTC
TRBJ1-6	TRBD1	TRBV7-8	19	NA	CASSLTGTGTSSYNSPLHF	TGTGCCAGCAGCTTAACCGGGACAGGGACGAGCTCCTATAATTCACCCCTCCACTTT
TRBJ1-2	NA	TRBV14	13	NA	CASSPQDGYGYTF	TGTGCCAGCAGCCCCCAGGACGGCTATGGCTACACCTTC
TRBJ2-1	NA	TRBV10-3	17	NA	CAISESKLRLQDNEQFF	TGTGCCATCAGTGAGTCGAAGCTACGCCTTCAGGACAATGAGCAGTTCTTC
TRBJ1-2	NA	TRBV20-1	14	NA	CSAIAPGTAYGYTF	TGCAGTGCTATTGCCCCTGGGACGGCGTATGGCTACACCTTC
TRBJ2-5	NA	TRBV29-1	12	many	CSVDPRRETQYF	TGCAGCGTTGATCCGAGGAGGGAGACCCAGTACTTC
TRBJ1-2	NA	TRBV27	15	many	CASSQRGGSFYGYTF	TGTGCCAGCAGCCAGCGGGGGGGATCTTTCTATGGCTACACCTTC
TRBJ2-3	NA	TRBV6-5	13	NA	CASSLTPFDTQYF	TGTGCCAGCAGCCTAACCCCTTTCGATACGCAGTATTTT
TRBJ2-1	TRBD1	TRBV6-5	15	NA	CASRTGGSSRNEQFF	TGTGCCAGCAGGACAGGGGGTTCGAGTCGAAATGAGCAGTTCTTC
TRBJ2-7	NA	TRBV2	14	once	CASTLRGIPYEQYF	TGTGCCAGCACCCTGAGGGGTATCCCCTACGAGCAGTACTTC
TRBJ2-1	TRBD2	TRBV3-1	16	few	CASSQDKLAGSNEQFF	TGTGCCAGCAGCCAAGATAAACTAGCGGGCTCCAATGAGCAGTTCTTC
TRBJ1-5	NA	TRBV12-3/TRBV12-4	15	NA	CASSSGRYSNQPQHF	TGTGCCAGCAGTTCGGGACGGTATAGCAATCAGCCCCAGCATTTT
TRBJ2-7	TRBD1	TRBV5-1	14	many	CASSSGQGAYEQYF	TGTGCCAGTAGTAGCGGACAGGGGGCCTACGAGCAGTACTTC
TRBJ2-3	NA	TRBV20-1	11	few	CSGLLTDTQYF	TGCAGTGGACTGCTCACAGATACGCAGTATTTT
TRBJ1-1	NA	TRBV5-1	13	NA	CASSLDVFTEAFF	TGCGCCAGCAGCTTGGACGTGTTCACTGAAGCTTTCTTT
TRBJ1-5	TRBD1	TRBV19	18	NA	CASSPLQGKTDSNQPQHF	TGTGCCAGTAGTCCTCTACAGGGGAAGACGGATAGCAATCAGCCCCAGCATTTT
TRBJ2-2	NA	TRBV7-3	14	few	CASSAHQGAGELFF	TGTGCCAGCAGCGCCCACCAGGGTGCCGGGGAGCTGTTTTTT
TRBJ2-1	NA	TRBV7-2	17	NA	CASSPWISPGSYNEQFF	TGTGCCAGCAGCCCGTGGATTAGCCCTGGCTCCTACAATGAGCAGTTCTTC
TRBJ2-5	NA	TRBV3-1	15	NA	CASSHAGTVQETQYF	TGTGCCAGCAGCCATGCCGGGACGGTACAAGAGACCCAGTACTTC
TRBJ2-2	NA	TRBV6-5	15	NA	CASSPLASGTGELFF	TGTGCCAGCAGTCCCCTCGCGTCAGGGACCGGGGAGCTGTTTTTT
TRBJ2-7	TRBD2	TRBV4-3	15	many	CASSLSRGGIGEQYF	TGCGCCAGCAGCCTATCCCGGGGGGGCATCGGGGAGCAGTACTTC
TRBJ2-6	NA	TRBV7-7	16	NA	CASSLGGVSGANVLTF	TGTGCTAGCAGCCTAGGCGGAGTCTCTGGGGCCAACGTCCTGACTTTC